This T cell receptor beta chain was sequenced for a study of cytomegalovirus exposure and HLA in healthy donors. General study results and limits: According to an earlier analysis, most TCR beta V segments yielded productive rearrangements about 90% or about 30% of the time. Specificity of a few CMV-associated chains for CMV antigens was verified in vitro.

In this sample, this clone turned up a few times. Antigen: not known. PCR primers comprised 60 Vbeta and 13 Jbeta primers. Profiling relied on immunoSEQ multiplex PCR, and the TCRdb table lists in-frame clones only, not all of them. The sample has 150,000 or so clones; more than 70% are singletons. Trimming at V came to 1 base and at J to 2 bases, leaving 4 bases not matched to a gene. Germline-derived CDR1 and CDR2 are MNHEY and SMNVEV (reference sequence). The CDR3 is made up of 17 amino acids. The genes are TRBV27 and TRBJ2-7; 14 positions match TRBD2. This clonotype was obtained from a man aged 18 to 30 in good health and CMV-seropositive. The sequenced material came from PBMCs. CDR3 DNA sequence: TGTGCCAGCAGTTTATTGGGACTAGCGGGAGACCCCTACGAGCAGTACTTC. As protein: CASSLLGLAGDPYEQYF.